This T cell receptor beta chain was sequenced during a study of response to subunit inactivated influenza vaccine. The study's findings and limits: The study's authors posited that every seasonal influenza vaccination enlists few new T cells.

This clonotype was seen at least ten times. The antigen remains unidentified. The CDR3 is made up of 15 amino acids. Per the germline V gene, CDR1 is SGHRS and CDR2 is YFSETQ. The ends were cut back, 2 bases at V and 4 bases at J, with 10 bases in the middle. TCRdb fed the RT-PCR reads into MiXCR, producing one record per CDR3 protein. This sample carries hundreds of thousands of distinct CDR3 sequences, approximately 14% of them seen once, and the ten largest clones take around a tenth. This chain links TRBV5-1 with TRBJ1-6; D gene uncertain. The TCR comes from a man aged 50 to 60 who received an inactivated influenza vaccine. The sequences come from PBMCs from blood, collected approximately 13 days after vaccination. The CDR3 here is CASSLADGYNSPLHF. The CDR3 DNA reads as TGCGCCAGCAGCTTAGCTGACGGGTATAATTCACCCCTCCACTTT.